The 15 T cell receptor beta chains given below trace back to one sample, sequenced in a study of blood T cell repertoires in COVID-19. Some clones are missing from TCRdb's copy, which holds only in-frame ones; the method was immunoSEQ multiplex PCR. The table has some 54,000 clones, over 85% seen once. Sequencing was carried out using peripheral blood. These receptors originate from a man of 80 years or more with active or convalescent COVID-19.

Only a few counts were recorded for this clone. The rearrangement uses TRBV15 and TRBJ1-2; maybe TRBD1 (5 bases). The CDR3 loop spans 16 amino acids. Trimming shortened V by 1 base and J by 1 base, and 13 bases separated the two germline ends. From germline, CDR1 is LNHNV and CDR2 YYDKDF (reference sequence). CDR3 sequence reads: CATSRATVYNNYGYTF. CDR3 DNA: TGTGCCACCAGCAGAGCGACAGTATATAATAACTATGGCTACACCTTC.

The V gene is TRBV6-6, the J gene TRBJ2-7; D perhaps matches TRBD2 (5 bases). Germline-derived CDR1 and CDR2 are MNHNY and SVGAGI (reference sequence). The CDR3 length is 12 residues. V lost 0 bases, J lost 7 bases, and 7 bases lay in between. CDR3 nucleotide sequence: TGTGCCAGCAGTTACTCGGGCGGGGAGCAGTACTTC. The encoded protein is CASSYSGGEQYF.

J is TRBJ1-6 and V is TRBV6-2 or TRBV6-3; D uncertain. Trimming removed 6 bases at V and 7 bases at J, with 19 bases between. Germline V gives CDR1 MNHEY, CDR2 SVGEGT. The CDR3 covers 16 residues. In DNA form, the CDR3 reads TGTGCCAGCAGCCATCATCGGGAGCGATGGAATTCACCCCTCCACTTT. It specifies CASSHHRERWNSPLHF.

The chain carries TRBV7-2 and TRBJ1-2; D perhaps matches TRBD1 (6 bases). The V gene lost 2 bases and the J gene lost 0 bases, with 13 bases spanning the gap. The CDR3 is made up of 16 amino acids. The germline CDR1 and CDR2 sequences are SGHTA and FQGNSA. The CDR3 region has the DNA TGTGCCAGCAGCTTAACGACAGGACTTACTAACTATGGCTACACCTTC. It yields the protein CASSLTTGLTNYGYTF.

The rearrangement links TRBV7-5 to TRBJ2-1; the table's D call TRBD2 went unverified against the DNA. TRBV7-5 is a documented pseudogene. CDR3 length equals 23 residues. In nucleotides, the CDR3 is TGTGTCAGAAGCCTCTGGTTAGGTAGACCGGGACTAGCGACGGAGTGGTCCTACAATGAGCAGTTCTTC. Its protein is CVRSLWLGRPGLATEWSYNEQFF.

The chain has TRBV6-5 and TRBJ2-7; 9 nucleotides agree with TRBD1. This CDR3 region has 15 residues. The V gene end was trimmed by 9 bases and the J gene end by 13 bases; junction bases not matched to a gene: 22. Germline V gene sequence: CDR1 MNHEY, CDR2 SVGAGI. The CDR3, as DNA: TGTGCCAGTACGGTCCGGGACAGGGCTCCCCTGAGGCAATACTTC. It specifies CASTVRDRAPLRQYF.

The chain's CDR3 is CASSRLGQGAHEQYF. CDR3 in DNA: TGTGCCAGCAGCCGTTTGGGACAGGGGGCCCACGAGCAGTACTTC. The V and J genes are TRBV7-9 and TRBJ2-7; TRBD1 agrees at 12 bases. CDR3 length: 15 residues. V dropped 5 bases and J dropped 5; count of bases not matched to a gene: 7. In germline, CDR1 is SEHNR, CDR2 FQNEAQ (reference sequence). The full variable domain, rest sourced from reference TRBV7-9 and TRBJ2-7, is DTGVSQNPRHKITKRGQNVTFRCDPISEHNRLYWYRQTLGQGPEFLTYFQNEAQLEKSRLLSDRFSAERPKGSFSTLEIQRTEQGDSAMYLCASSRLGQGAHEQYFGPGTRLTVT.

CDR3 DNA sequence: TGTGCCAGCAGTCGAAACAGGGGGCGGACTGAAGCTTTCTTT. This gives the protein CASSRNRGRTEAFF. The rearrangement links TRBV6-6 to TRBJ1-1; TRBD1 agrees at 9 bases. Germline V CDR1 and CDR2: MNHNY, SVGAGI (reference sequence). The CDR3 contains 14 residues. With 5 bases clipped from V and 5 bases from J, the junction kept 6 bases outside the gene matches.

CDR3 coding DNA: TGTGCCAGCAGTAGGAGTTCCACTGAAGCTTTCTTT. Residues: CASSRSSTEAFF. The chain links TRBV6-2 or TRBV6-3 to TRBJ1-1; D is undetermined. CDR1 and CDR2 (germline): MNHEY, SVGEGT. The length of the CDR3 is 12 residues. Trimming shortened V by 5 bases and J by 4 bases, and 8 bases separated the two germline ends.

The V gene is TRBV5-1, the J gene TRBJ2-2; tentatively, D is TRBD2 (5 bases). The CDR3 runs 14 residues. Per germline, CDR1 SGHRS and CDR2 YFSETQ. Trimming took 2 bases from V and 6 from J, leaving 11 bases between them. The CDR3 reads CASSLHLEAGELFF. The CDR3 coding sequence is TGCGCCAGCAGCTTACACTTGGAGGCCGGGGAGCTGTTTTTT.

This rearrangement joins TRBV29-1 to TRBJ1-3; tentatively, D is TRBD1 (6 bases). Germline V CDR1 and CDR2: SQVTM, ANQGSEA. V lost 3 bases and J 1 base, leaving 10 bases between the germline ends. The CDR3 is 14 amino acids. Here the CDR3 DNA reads TGCAGCGTTGAGCCTACAGGGTCTGGAAACACCATATATTTT. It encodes CSVEPTGSGNTIYF.

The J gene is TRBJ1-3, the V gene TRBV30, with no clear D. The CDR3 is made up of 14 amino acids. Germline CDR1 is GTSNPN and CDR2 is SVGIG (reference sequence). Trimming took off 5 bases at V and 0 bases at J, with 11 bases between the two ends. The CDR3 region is CAWVASYSGNTIYF. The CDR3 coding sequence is TGTGCCTGGGTTGCTTCCTACTCTGGAAACACCATATATTTT.

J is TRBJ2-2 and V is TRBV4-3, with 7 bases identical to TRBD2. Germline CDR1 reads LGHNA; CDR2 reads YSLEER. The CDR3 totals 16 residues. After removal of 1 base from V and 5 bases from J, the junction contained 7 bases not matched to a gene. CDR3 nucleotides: TGCGCCAGCAGCCAAGCCGGCGGGAGAGGAACCGGGGAGCTGTTTTTT. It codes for CASSQAGGRGTGELFF.

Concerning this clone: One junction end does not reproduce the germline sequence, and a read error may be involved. The CDR3 loop reads CASSLATSGRADTQYF. In DNA form, the CDR3 reads TGTGCCAGCAGCCTAGCCACTAGCGGGAGGGCAGATACGCAGTATTTT. The chain is built from TRBV7-9 and TRBJ2-3; 13 bases are shared with TRBD2. CDR3 length: 16 residues. The germline V gene has CDR1 SEHNR and CDR2 FQNEAQ (reference sequence).

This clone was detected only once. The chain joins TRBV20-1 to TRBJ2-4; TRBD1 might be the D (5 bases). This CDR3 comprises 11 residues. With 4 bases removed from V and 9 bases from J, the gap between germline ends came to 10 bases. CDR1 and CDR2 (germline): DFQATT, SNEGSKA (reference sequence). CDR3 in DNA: TGCAGTGCTACAGGGTTTGGCATTCAGTACTTC. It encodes CSATGFGIQYF.